Listed below are T cell receptor beta chains from one sample, sequenced in a study of CD8 T cells in Susac syndrome. TCRdb fed the immunoSEQ multiplex PCR reads into MiXCR, producing one record per CDR3 protein. The sample consists of 180,000 or so distinct CDR3 sequences, about 95% of them appearing once. The sequenced material came from CD4+ T cells from PBMCs. The receptors stem from a human donor in good health. Both conserved end residues are part of each CDR3. The D gene is left open where the match is weak.

len	v_gene	d_gene	j_gene	CDR3aa
11	TRBV18	.	TRBJ2-5	CASSGAETQYF
15	TRBV20-1	TRBD2	TRBJ2-7	CSARDATSGDYEQYF
15	TRBV18	.	TRBJ1-1	CASSPQIGENTEAFF
12	TRBV3-1	.	TRBJ1-2	CASNLAGNGYTF
16	TRBV18	.	TRBJ2-5	CASSPKRTKGMETQYF
13	TRBV20-1	.	TRBJ2-7	CSAGLNPSYEQYF
16	TRBV25-1	.	TRBJ2-6	CASSDLSTSGANVLTF
13	TRBV18	TRBD2	TRBJ2-4	CASSGLAGDIQYF
13	TRBV21-1	.	TRBJ2-1	CASSNDRSCEQFF
17	TRBV18	.	TRBJ2-7	CASSPIRGSVSSYEQYF
14	TRBV7-9	.	TRBJ1-2	CASSPLPRAYGYTF
15	TRBV3-1	TRBD2	TRBJ2-1	CASSPVLAGFNEQFF
13	TRBV20-1	TRBD1	TRBJ2-7	CSAKGQGRGEQYF
13	TRBV29-1	TRBD1	TRBJ2-1	CSVRDRALGEQFF
13	TRBV30	.	TRBJ2-4	CAWHLAPKNIQYF
16	TRBV5-6	TRBD2	TRBJ2-5	CASSFGLAGEGETQYF
14	TRBV30	.	TRBJ2-3	CAWRSGASTDTQYF
11	TRBV28	.	TRBJ2-6	CASSRSSVLTF